One and the same sample provided the 26 T cell receptor beta chains below, sequenced in a study of T-cell memory formation after mild COVID-19. Via MiXCR, TCRdb re-called the 5' RACE reads, giving one row per CDR3 protein. Among roughly 200,000 distinct CDR3 sequences listed, just over 9.5% were seen once. The sample was PBMCs or a T cell subset sorted from them (not recorded which). The origin of the receptors is a man younger than 35 who had mild COVID-19 (a few samples of this study predate the infection). Cell type and time point are not known.

The chain joins TRBV9 to TRBJ1-2, with 7 bases aligning to TRBD1. The CDR3 contains 13 residues. CDR1 SGDLS and CDR2 YYNGEE come from the germline V gene. J lost 3 bases, V lost 3 bases, and 2 bases had no gene match. The chain's CDR3 is CASSADRDYGYTF. The CDR3 bases are TGTGCCAGCAGCGCAGACAGGGACTATGGCTACACCTTC.

This clonotype was counted many times. J is TRBJ2-1 and V is TRBV12-3 or TRBV12-4; D remains ambiguous. Trimming removed 6 bases at V and 2 bases at J, with 14 bases between. The CDR3 covers 15 residues. CDR3 in amino acids: CASSRYVGTYNEQFF. For the CDR3, the DNA is TGTGCCAGCAGCCGTTATGTGGGGACCTACAATGAGCAGTTCTTC.

This clonotype was seen only a few times. The chain recombines TRBV12-3 or TRBV12-4 with TRBJ2-3; TRBD2 matches at 9 bases. V was clipped by 4 bases and J by 7 bases; unmatched bases: 9. This CDR3 is built from 15 residues. CDR3 sequence: CASSWAGGFMNTQYF. CDR3 nucleotide sequence: TGTGCCAGCAGTTGGGCGGGGGGGTTCATGAATACGCAGTATTTT.

This clonotype counts as medium-sized. V gene TRBV5-6 combines with J gene TRBJ1-1, with D possibly TRBD1 on 5 matching bases. Trimming pared 0 bases from V and 3 bases from J, leaving 15 bases between. Germline lookup yields CDR1 SGHDT and CDR2 YYEEEE. The CDR3 extends over 16 amino acids. CDR3 amino acids: CASSLVRGTTHTEAFF. The CDR3 DNA follows: TGTGCCAGCAGCTTGGTTCGGGGGACGACGCACACTGAAGCTTTCTTT.

This clonotype was detected a few times. V is TRBV20-1 and J is TRBJ1-2; D unresolved. Germline CDR1 and CDR2: DFQATT and SNEGSKA (reference sequence). The ends were cut back, 2 bases at V and 7 bases at J, with 17 bases in the middle. The CDR3 consists of 14 residues. CDR3 in DNA: TGCAGTGCTAGAACCACTCCTATCCCTGGTGGCTACACCTTC. Its protein product is CSARTTPIPGGYTF.

This clonotype was counted at least ten times. The gene calls are TRBV29-1 and TRBJ1-1; 7 nucleotides line up with TRBD1. With V trimmed by 3 bases and J by 5 bases, 6 bases remained unmatched. CDR3 length equals 13 residues. CDR1 is SQVTM and CDR2 is ANQGSEA in the germline V gene. This CDR3 is CSVEEGARTEAFF. The CDR3 DNA follows: TGCAGCGTTGAGGAGGGGGCGCGGACTGAAGCTTTCTTT.

This clonotype was observed many times. This rearrangement joins TRBV14 to TRBJ2-3, with D hard to call. Trimming stripped 4 bases from V and 4 bases from J, with 9 bases between. Germline assignment: CDR1 SGHDN and CDR2 FVKESK. The CDR3 runs to 13 residues. The CDR3 coding sequence is TGTGCCAGCAGCCTCGCGAGGTCAGATACGCAGTATTTT. Translation: CASSLARSDTQYF.

This chain connects TRBV5-1 to TRBJ2-7; 13 bases are shared with TRBD2. Germline CDR1 and CDR2: SGHRS and YFSETQ. Trimming at V came to 4 bases and at J to 5 bases, leaving 3 bases not matched to a gene. CDR3 length: 14 amino acids. The CDR3 sequence is CASSPGLAGHEQYF. The CDR3 DNA reads as TGCGCCAGCAGCCCGGGACTAGCGGGGCACGAGCAGTACTTC.

The table lists this clonotype with many counts. The V call is TRBV12-3 or TRBV12-4, the J call TRBJ2-3; 9 nucleotides align to TRBD2. CDR3 length: 16 amino acids. J gave up 5 bases and V 1 base, and 7 bases lay outside the gene matches. Here the CDR3 reads CASSLVAGGPGDTQYF. Here the CDR3 DNA reads TGTGCCAGCAGTTTAGTGGCGGGGGGGCCTGGAGATACGCAGTATTTT.

This clonotype has just a few counts. The chain has TRBV6-2 or TRBV6-3 and TRBJ2-5; 13 bases map to TRBD2. Per germline, CDR1 MNHEY and CDR2 SVGEGT. CDR3 length: 20 amino acids. The V segment lost 6 bases and the J segment 4 bases; nucleotides outside the gene matches: 20. CDR3 region: CASRRQLAGGRVERTETQYF. CDR3 DNA sequence: TGTGCCAGCAGGCGCCAACTAGCGGGGGGGCGAGTCGAGAGGACAGAGACCCAGTACTTC.

The sample holds many counts of this clonotype. The V call is TRBV6-5, the J call TRBJ1-1; the D gene is possibly TRBD1 (5 bases). Germline CDR1 is MNHEY and CDR2 is SVGAGI. Trimming cost V 2 bases and J 6 bases, with 16 bases left between them. The CDR3 is 15 amino acids. This chain's CDR3 is CASSYRGTAGSEAFF. As DNA, the CDR3 is TGTGCCAGCAGTTACCGCGGGACCGCGGGCTCTGAAGCTTTCTTT.

Points on this clonotype: One end of the junction fails to match germline, which may point to a read error. J is TRBJ2-3 and V is TRBV7-2, with D possibly called TRBD1 or TRBD2 (5 bases each). From germline, CDR1 is SGHTA and CDR2 FQGNSA. CDR3 length equals 18 residues. CDR3 bases: TGTGCCACCAGCTTGGGGGTGCGGCCTCCCCCGGAATCCGATACGCAGTATTTT. This translates into CATSLGVRPPPESDTQYF.

This clonotype appeared a few times. The chain carries TRBV7-9 and TRBJ2-3; D is possibly TRBD2 (6 bases). V shed 5 bases and J shed 2 bases, with 14 bases lying between them. The CDR3 is 15 amino acids. The V gene's germline CDR1 is SEHNR and CDR2 FQNEAQ (reference sequence). The DNA of the CDR3 is TGTGCCAGCAGCCCCATGGGAGGCACCACAGATACGCAGTATTTT. This encodes CASSPMGGTTDTQYF.

V usage is TRBV4-2 and J usage is TRBJ1-1; D is uncertain. V was pared by 0 bases and J by 1 base, with 6 bases between. The germline V gene has CDR1 LGHNA and CDR2 YNFKEQ. The CDR3 is made up of 14 amino acids. The CDR3: CASSQDSQNTEAFF. CDR3 sequence (DNA): TGTGCCAGCAGCCAAGACAGCCAGAACACTGAAGCTTTCTTT.

This clonotype was seen a few times. The chain joins TRBV13 to TRBJ2-7; no firm D call. The length of the CDR3 is 17 residues. Trimming cost V 5 bases and J 6 bases, with 26 bases left between them. CDR1 is PRHDT, CDR2 FYEKMQ, per germline (reference sequence). The CDR3 protein is CASSLETTWAASSEQYF. The CDR3 DNA follows: TGTGCCAGCAGCCTCGAAACAACCTGGGCAGCCTCGTCCGAGCAGTACTTC. The full variable domain, with the rest looked up from reference TRBV13 and TRBJ2-7, is AAGVIQSPRHLIKEKRETATLKCYPIPRHDTVYWYQQGPGQDPQFLISFYEKMQSDKGSIPDRFSAQQFSDYHSELNMSSLELGDSALYFCASSLETTWAASSEQYFGPGTRLTVT.

J is TRBJ2-1 and V is TRBV5-1; a possible D gene is TRBD2 (5 bases). Deletions cut 4 bases from V and 6 bases from J, with 14 bases between. The CDR3 extends over 14 amino acids. Germline V gene data show CDR1 as SGHRS and CDR2 as YFSETQ. The DNA of the CDR3 is TGCGCCAGCAGCGCTCGGACTCTGGGCAATGAGCAGTTCTTC. Protein sequence: CASSARTLGNEQFF. The whole variable domain, remainder taken from reference TRBV5-1 and TRBJ2-1, is KAGVTQTPRYLIKTRGQQVTLSCSPISGHRSVSWYQQTPGQGLQFLFEYFSETQRNKGNFPGRFSGRQFSNSRSEMNVSTLELGDSALYLCASSARTLGNEQFFGPGTRLTVL.

This chain connects TRBV6-5 to TRBJ1-2, with 8 bases identical to TRBD1. The CDR3 totals 16 residues. Germline CDR1 and CDR2: MNHEY and SVGAGI. Trimming cost V 2 bases and J 3 bases; bases outside gene matches: 8. The CDR3 bases are TGTGCCAGCAGTTACGGGCCAGGGGGCGTGGACTATGGCTACACCTTC. Its protein is CASSYGPGGVDYGYTF.

The chain has TRBV25-1 and TRBJ1-1, with a possible D match to TRBD1 (6 bases). V was pared by 6 bases and J by 4 bases, with 6 bases between. The length of the CDR3 is 11 residues. Germline assignment: CDR1 MGHDK and CDR2 SYGVNS. CDR3 bases: TGTGCCAGCAGGGGGGCCACTGAAGCTTTCTTT. Residues: CASRGATEAFF.

The rearrangement links TRBV5-1 to TRBJ2-3; D is ambiguous. V was shortened by 0 bases and J by 3 bases, with 8 bases between the two germline ends. The V gene's germline CDR1 is SGHRS and CDR2 YFSETQ. The CDR3 runs to 14 residues. The CDR3 here is CASSLEFKTDTQYF. CDR3 DNA sequence: TGCGCCAGCAGCTTGGAGTTCAAGACAGATACGCAGTATTTT.

The chain has TRBV2 and TRBJ1-5, with D possibly being TRBD1 (5 bases). From germline, CDR1 is SNHLY and CDR2 FYNNEI. The CDR3 sequence is 13 residues long. V lost 4 bases, J lost 9 bases, and 13 bases lay in between. CDR3 nucleotide sequence: TGTGCCAGCAGTGGGGACGGTATAGGGCCCCAGCATTTT. It encodes CASSGDGIGPQHF.

CDR3 sequence: CASETGSGMNTEAFF. As DNA, the CDR3 is TGTGCCAGTGAAACAGGGAGCGGCATGAACACTGAAGCTTTCTTT. This chain uses TRBV7-9 with TRBJ1-1; tentative D call: TRBD1 (6 bases). V dropped 9 bases and J dropped 0 bases, with 17 bases sitting between them. This CDR3 spans 15 amino acids. Germline V CDR1 and CDR2: SEHNR, FQNEAQ (reference sequence). Supplemented by reference TRBV7-9 and TRBJ1-1, the full variable domain reads DTGVSQNPRHKITKRGQNVTFRCDPISEHNRLYWYRQTLGQGPEFLTYFQNEAQLEKSRLLSDRFSAERPKGSFSTLEIQRTEQGDSAMYLCASETGSGMNTEAFFGQGTRLTVV.

The rearrangement joins TRBV14 to TRBJ2-3; D uncertain. CDR1 and CDR2 from the germline V gene are SGHDN and FVKESK. Trimming took off 0 bases at V and 6 bases at J, with 13 bases between the two ends. The CDR3 contains 15 residues. The CDR3 DNA follows: TGTGCCAGCAGCCAAGACTTATCCCCTGTGGATACGCAGTATTTT. Translating gives CASSQDLSPVDTQYF.

This clonotype was counted many times. The V and J genes are TRBV7-9 and TRBJ2-1; D may be TRBD2 (5 bases). Germline V gene lookup returns CDR1 SEHNR and CDR2 FQNEAQ (reference sequence). This CDR3 has 14 amino acids. The germline V and J ends were trimmed by 2 bases and 9 bases, with 14 bases remaining between them. The CDR3 DNA follows: TGTGCCAGCAGCTTATTTCGGGTAGAGGGTGAGCAGTTCTTC. This gives the protein CASSLFRVEGEQFF.

This clonotype was counted ten times or more. The V gene is TRBV12-3 or TRBV12-4, the J gene TRBJ1-6, with a possible D match to TRBD1 (6 bases). V was cut by 6 bases and J by 7 bases, with 13 bases left in between. The CDR3 has 14 residues. The CDR3 DNA is TGTGCCAGCAGCCCCAGGGGAGGCAATTCACCCCTCCACTTT. Translating gives CASSPRGGNSPLHF.

This chain uses TRBV19 with TRBJ1-5; 8 bases are shared with TRBD1. With V trimmed by 7 bases and J by 6 bases, 14 bases remained unmatched. CDR1 and CDR2 (germline): LNHDA, SQIVND (reference sequence). The CDR3 has 16 residues. The CDR3 sequence is CASIMQGARGGQPQHF. As DNA, the CDR3 is TGTGCCAGTATAATGCAGGGGGCGAGGGGAGGTCAGCCCCAGCATTTT.

The chain is built from TRBV2 and TRBJ2-7, with TRBD1 as a possible D gene (6 bases). This CDR3 comprises 14 residues. Germline CDR1 and CDR2: SNHLY and FYNNEI. Trimming removed 8 bases at V and 7 bases at J, with 21 bases between. This CDR3 is CASAYRVRSGEQYF. As DNA, the CDR3 is TGTGCCAGCGCTTACAGGGTGAGATCGGGAGAGCAGTACTTC.